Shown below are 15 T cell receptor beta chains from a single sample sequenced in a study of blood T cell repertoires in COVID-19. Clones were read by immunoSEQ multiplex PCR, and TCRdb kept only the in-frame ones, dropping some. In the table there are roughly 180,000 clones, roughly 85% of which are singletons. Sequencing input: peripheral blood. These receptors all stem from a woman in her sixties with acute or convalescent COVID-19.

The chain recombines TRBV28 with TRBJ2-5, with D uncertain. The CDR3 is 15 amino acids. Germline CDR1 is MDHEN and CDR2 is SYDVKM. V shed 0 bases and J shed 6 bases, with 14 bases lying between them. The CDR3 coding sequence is TGTGCCAGCAGTTTATGGTCGGCAGGTTCGCAGACCCAGTACTTC. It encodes CASSLWSAGSQTQYF.

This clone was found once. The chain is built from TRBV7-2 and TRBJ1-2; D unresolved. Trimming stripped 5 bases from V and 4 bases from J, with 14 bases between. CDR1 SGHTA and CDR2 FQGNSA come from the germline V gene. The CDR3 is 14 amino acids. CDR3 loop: CASSPRGGTYGYTF. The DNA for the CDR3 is TGTGCCAGCAGCCCCCGCGGCGGCACCTATGGCTACACCTTC. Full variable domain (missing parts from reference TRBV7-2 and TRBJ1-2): GAGVSQSPSNKVTEKGKDVELRCDPISGHTALYWYRQSLGQGLEFLIYFQGNSAPDKSGLPSDRFSAERTGGSVSTLTIQRTQQEDSAVYLCASSPRGGTYGYTFGSGTRLTVV.

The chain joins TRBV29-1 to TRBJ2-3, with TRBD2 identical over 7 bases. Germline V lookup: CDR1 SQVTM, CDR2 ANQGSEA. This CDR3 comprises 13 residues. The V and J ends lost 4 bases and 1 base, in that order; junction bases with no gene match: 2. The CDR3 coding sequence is TGCAGCGTTGGGGGACTACGCACAGATACGCAGTATTTT. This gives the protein CSVGGLRTDTQYF.

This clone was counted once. The CDR3 sequence: CASSQGPAGQETQYF. The CDR3 coding sequence is TGCGCCAGCAGCCAAGGGCCAGCGGGACAAGAGACCCAGTACTTC. The V gene is TRBV4-1, the J gene TRBJ2-5; 7 nucleotides match TRBD2. The CDR3 contains 15 residues. V lost 1 base and J lost 2; bases outside the gene matches: 4. Germline V gene data show CDR1 as MGHRA and CDR2 as YSYEKL.

The CDR3 protein is CASGHPGLAGGPGSEQFF. CDR3 coding DNA: TGTGCCAGCGGTCACCCGGGACTAGCGGGAGGGCCGGGGAGTGAGCAGTTCTTC. The chain recombines TRBV3-1 (or the pseudogene TRBV3-2) with TRBJ2-1; 16 nucleotides line up with TRBD2. Germline CDR1 and CDR2: LGHDT and YNNKEL (reference sequence). The CDR3 spans 18 residues. V lost 8 bases, J lost 9 bases, and 16 bases stayed unmatched.

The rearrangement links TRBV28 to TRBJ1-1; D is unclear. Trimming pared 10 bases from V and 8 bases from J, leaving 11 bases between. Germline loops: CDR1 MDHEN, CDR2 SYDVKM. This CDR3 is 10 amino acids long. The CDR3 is CATRRVEAFF. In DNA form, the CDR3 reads TGTGCCACCCGACGGGTAGAAGCTTTCTTT.

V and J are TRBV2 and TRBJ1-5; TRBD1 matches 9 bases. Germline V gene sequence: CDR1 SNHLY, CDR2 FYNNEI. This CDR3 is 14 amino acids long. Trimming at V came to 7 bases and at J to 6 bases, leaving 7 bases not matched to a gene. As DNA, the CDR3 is TGTGCCAGCAAGGGGACAGGGAATTCTCAGCCCCAGCATTTT. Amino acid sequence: CASKGTGNSQPQHF.

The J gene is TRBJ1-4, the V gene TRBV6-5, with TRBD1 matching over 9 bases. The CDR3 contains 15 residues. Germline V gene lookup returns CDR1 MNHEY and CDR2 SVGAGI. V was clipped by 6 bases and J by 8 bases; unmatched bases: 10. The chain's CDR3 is CASRLQGAQGEKLFF. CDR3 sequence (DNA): TGTGCCAGCAGATTACAGGGGGCCCAGGGGGAAAAACTGTTTTTT.

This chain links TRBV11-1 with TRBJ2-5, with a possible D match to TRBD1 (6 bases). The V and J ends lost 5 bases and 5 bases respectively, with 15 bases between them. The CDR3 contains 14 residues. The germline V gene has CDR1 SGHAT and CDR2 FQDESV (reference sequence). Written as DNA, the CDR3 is TGTGCCAGCAGCGCCACAGGGCCTAGGGAGACCCAGTACTTC. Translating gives CASSATGPRETQYF. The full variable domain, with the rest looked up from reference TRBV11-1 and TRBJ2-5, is EAEVAQSPRYKITEKSQAVAFWCDPISGHATLYWYRQILGQGPELLVQFQDESVVDDSQLPKDRFSAERLKGVDSTLKIQPAELGDSAMYLCASSATGPRETQYFGPGTRLLVL.

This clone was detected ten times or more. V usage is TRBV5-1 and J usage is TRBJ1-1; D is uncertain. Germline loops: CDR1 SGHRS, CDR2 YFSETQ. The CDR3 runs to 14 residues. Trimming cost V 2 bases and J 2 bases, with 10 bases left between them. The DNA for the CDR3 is TGCGCCAGCAGCTTCGCAAGAACAAACACTGAAGCTTTCTTT. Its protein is CASSFARTNTEAFF.

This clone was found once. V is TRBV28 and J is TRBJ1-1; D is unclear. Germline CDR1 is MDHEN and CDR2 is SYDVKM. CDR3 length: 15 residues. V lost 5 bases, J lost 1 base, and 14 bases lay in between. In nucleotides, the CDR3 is TGTGCCAGCAGTCATTCCGGGGTCGGGAACACTGAAGCTTTCTTT. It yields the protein CASSHSGVGNTEAFF.

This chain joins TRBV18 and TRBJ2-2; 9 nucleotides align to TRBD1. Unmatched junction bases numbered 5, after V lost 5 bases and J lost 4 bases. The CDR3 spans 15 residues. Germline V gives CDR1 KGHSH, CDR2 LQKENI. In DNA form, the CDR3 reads TGTGCCAGCTCAGAACAGGGGGCAGGCACCGGGGAGCTGTTTTTT. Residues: CASSEQGAGTGELFF.

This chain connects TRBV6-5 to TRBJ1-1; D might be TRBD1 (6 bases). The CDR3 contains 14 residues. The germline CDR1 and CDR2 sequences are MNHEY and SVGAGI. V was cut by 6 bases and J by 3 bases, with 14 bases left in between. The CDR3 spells CASSPLGADTEAFF. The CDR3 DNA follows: TGTGCCAGCAGCCCCCTGGGGGCAGACACTGAAGCTTTCTTT.

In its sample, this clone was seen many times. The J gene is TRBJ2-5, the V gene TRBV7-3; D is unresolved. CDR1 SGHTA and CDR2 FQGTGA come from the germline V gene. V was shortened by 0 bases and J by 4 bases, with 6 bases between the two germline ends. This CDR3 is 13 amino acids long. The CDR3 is CASSLTVGETQYF. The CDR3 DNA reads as TGTGCCAGCAGCTTAACGGTCGGAGAGACCCAGTACTTC. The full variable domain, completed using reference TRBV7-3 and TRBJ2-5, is GAGVSQTPSNKVTEKGKYVELRCDPISGHTALYWYRQSLGQGPEFLIYFQGTGAADDSGLPNDRFFAVRPEGSVSTLKIQRTERGDSAVYLCASSLTVGETQYFGPGTRLLVL.

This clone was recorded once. CDR3: CASSHSGEGLKRYGYTF. The CDR3 DNA follows: TGTGCCAGCAGCCATTCGGGGGAGGGGCTTAAGCGGTATGGCTACACCTTC. V usage is TRBV3-1 (or the pseudogene TRBV3-2) and J usage is TRBJ1-2; a weak D match, TRBD1 (5 bases). The CDR3 extends over 17 amino acids. Per the germline V gene, CDR1 is LGHDT and CDR2 is YNNKEL (reference sequence). The germline V and J ends were trimmed by 3 bases and 5 bases, with 22 bases remaining between them.